This TCR beta chain came from a study of Ad26.COV2.S vaccination and SARS-CoV-2 variants. Across the study: Once, or twice with 56 days between doses, Ad26.COV2.S was given intramuscularly.

V lost 1 base and J 7 bases, leaving 5 bases between the germline ends. Germline values: CDR1 KGHSH, CDR2 LQKENI. The CDR3 is 12 amino acids. Points from the study as a whole: Across vaccine and placebo recipients, the breadth of non-spike TCRs was similar.

Sequencing used immunoSEQ multiplex PCR; TCRdb keeps in-frame clones, though not all of them. Of some 410,000 clones in the sample, about 90% were seen once. For this clone: Its target is unknown.

Stated treatment: some 20 received Ad26.COV2.S at low or high dose, single or two shots; about 5 received placebo; per-sample allocation not given. Vaccine and placebo recipients were sampled on day 63 after the first injection. The gene calls are TRBV18 and TRBJ1-5, with unresolved D. The receptor was isolated from a person aged 18-60 years who received the Ad26.COV2.S COVID-19 vaccine or a placebo. The material sequenced was peripheral blood, taken in a trial of Ad26.COV2.S vaccine versus placebo. The CDR3 nucleotides read TGTGCCAGCTCACCACTTGGGCAGCCCCAGCATTTT. It yields the protein CASSPLGQPQHF. The full variable domain, with the rest looked up from reference TRBV18 and TRBJ1-5, is NAGVMQNPRHLVRRRGQEARLRCSPMKGHSHVYWYRQLPEEGLKFMVYLQKENIIDESGMPKERFSAEFPKEGPSILRIQQVVRGDSAAYFCASSPLGQPQHFGDGTRLSIL.